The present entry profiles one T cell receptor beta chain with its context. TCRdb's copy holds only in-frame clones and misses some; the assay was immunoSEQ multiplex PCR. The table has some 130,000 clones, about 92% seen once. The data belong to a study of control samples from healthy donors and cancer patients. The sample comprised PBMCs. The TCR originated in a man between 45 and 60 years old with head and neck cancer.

The CDR3 nucleotides read TGTGCCAGCAGTTTATCGAGCGCCACAGATACGCAGTATTTT. This sequence encodes CASSLSSATDTQYF. The chain has TRBV27 and TRBJ2-3; D remains ambiguous. The CDR3 runs to 14 residues. Trimming shortened V by 0 bases and J by 2 bases, and 6 bases separated the two germline ends. The germline V gene has CDR1 MNHEY and CDR2 SMNVEV (reference sequence).